These T cell receptor beta chains were read from a single sample in a study of CD8+CD57+ T cells in acquired aplastic anemia. A single record per CDR3 protein comes from TCRdb applying MiXCR to the reads. The table has 350,000 to 450,000 distinct CDR3 sequences, 65% to 80% seen once. Specimen: sorted CD4+, CD8+, or CD8+CD57+ T cells (not recorded which) from PBMCs. Receptors originate from a human donor in good health, serving as a control. Each CDR3 is given with its conserved first and last residue. Each record gives: V gene, J gene, clone size, CDR3 protein. Clone size is shown for a subset of rows, as once, few, many or a class of expanded clone.

TRBV20-1,TRBJ1-5,.,CSAGRTGNNQPQHF
TRBV10-2,TRBJ2-3,many,CASSGGYLSDTDTQYF
TRBV5-6,TRBJ1-1,.,CASSFQGLSTEAFF
TRBV5-1,TRBJ2-5,.,CASSVAAEGDKETQYF
TRBV20-1,TRBJ1-5,.,CSAMTGNQPQHF
TRBV7-3,TRBJ1-1,many,CASSPRTANEAFF
TRBV19,TRBJ2-3,few,CASSPGFLDTQYF
TRBV10-3,TRBJ1-1,.,CAISDRDRNTEAFF
TRBV20-1,TRBJ2-3,once,CSARSTDTQYF
TRBV24-1,TRBJ2-3,few,CATSDWRGDTQYF
TRBV20-1,TRBJ2-3,once,CSARGGARSYTDTQYF
TRBV20-1,TRBJ2-2,many,CSARSRANTGELFF
TRBV2,TRBJ2-6,many,CASTTGSSGANVLTF
TRBV29-1,TRBJ1-3,.,CSVEQGGPGNTIYF
TRBV7-2,TRBJ2-3,.,CASSQFGGRREDPQYF
TRBV6-5,TRBJ1-4,many,CASSRTTGTNEKLFF
TRBV7-8,TRBJ2-6,.,CASSLGDVSGANVLTF
TRBV30,TRBJ2-5,many,CAWSSQGETQYF
TRBV7-2,TRBJ1-6,.,CASSLARGGYSPLHF
TRBV7-2,TRBJ1-3,.,CASRTQLGNTIYF
TRBV19,TRBJ1-1,.,CASSIAGTATPSVF
TRBV7-2,TRBJ2-2,many,CASRRTSGYTGELFF
TRBV7-2,TRBJ2-7,.,CASSFGGGPSGEKYF
TRBV9,TRBJ1-1,.,CASSVSASGEVEIF
TRBV7-2,TRBJ1-2,many,CASSFDRGPGGYTF